The 27 T cell receptor beta chains listed next were all sequenced from one sample in a study of blood T cell repertoires in COVID-19 (dated by TCRdb to the early 2020s). Libraries were prepared through the immunoSEQ multiplex PCR assay. In its TCRdb copy, this immuneACCESS table keeps in-frame sequences only and misses some clones. Where compared with another copy, unresolved V genes explain less than half of these, and the others have no known cause. This sample gives 200,000 to 250,000 clones in total; approximately 80% of them show up just once. The ten largest clones add up to about 1.5% of the sample. Sequencing was performed on peripheral blood. Source of these receptors: a woman between 40 and 55 years old who had recovered from COVID-19.

The rearrangement links TRBV3-1 (or the pseudogene TRBV3-2) to TRBJ1-5, with a possible D match to TRBD1 (5 bases). CDR3 length: 14 residues. Trimming removed 5 bases at V and 0 bases at J, with 8 bases between. From germline, CDR1 is LGHDT and CDR2 YNNKEL (reference sequence). DNA of the CDR3: TGTGCCAGCAGCGGGGCCCTTAGCAATCAGCCCCAGCATTTT. It specifies CASSGALSNQPQHF.

The table lists this clone with a count of one. This chain joins TRBV12-3 or TRBV12-4 and TRBJ2-3, with TRBD1 matching over 7 bases. The trim removed 6 bases at V and 6 bases at J, leaving 6 bases unmatched. The CDR3 is 13 amino acids. Here the CDR3 reads CASSLDRDDTQYF. The CDR3 DNA is TGTGCCAGCAGCCTTGACAGGGACGATACGCAGTATTTT.

This clone was detected a few times. This chain joins TRBV6-1 and TRBJ1-5; D might be TRBD1 (5 bases). Looked up from germline, CDR1 is MNHNS and CDR2 is SASEGT. Trimming pared 2 bases from V and 9 bases from J, leaving 17 bases between. The CDR3 length is 15 residues. CDR3 bases: TGTGCCAGCAGTGAAATGACAGTTGGAAGTCGGCCCCAGCATTTT. Protein: CASSEMTVGSRPQHF.

This sequence joins TRBV5-8 and TRBJ1-1; D is ambiguous. Trimming took 4 bases from V and 2 from J, leaving 9 bases between them. Per the germline V gene, CDR1 is SGHTS and CDR2 is YDEGEE. This CDR3 comprises 13 residues. CDR3 amino acids: CASSRTRNTEAFF. The CDR3 DNA follows: TGTGCCAGCAGCCGCACACGAAACACTGAAGCTTTCTTT.

This chain joins TRBV14 and TRBJ2-1; TRBD2 matches 12 bases. V shed 4 bases and J 7 bases; nucleotides not matched to a gene: 8. This CDR3 comprises 16 residues. In germline, CDR1 is SGHDN, CDR2 FVKESK. CDR3 nucleotide sequence: TGTGCCAGCAGCCGACTAGCGGGGGCCACTGGGAATGAGCAGTTCTTC. Its translation is CASSRLAGATGNEQFF.

In this sample, this clone turned up once. This rearrangement joins TRBV14 to TRBJ2-3, with D uncertain. CDR1 and CDR2 from the germline V gene are SGHDN and FVKESK. Trimming removed 0 bases at V and 7 bases at J, with 8 bases between. The CDR3 spans 13 residues. CDR3 coding DNA: TGTGCCAGCAGCCAAGATCTGGCACATACGCAGTATTTT. Protein sequence: CASSQDLAHTQYF.

The V and J genes are TRBV7-8 and TRBJ2-3; the D is unclear. Between the trimmed V and J ends, which lost 1 base and 5 bases, there was a span of 7 bases. This CDR3 comprises 13 residues. Looked up from germline, CDR1 is SGHVS and CDR2 is FQNEAQ. CDR3 loop: CASSLDRVDTQYF. CDR3 DNA sequence: TGTGCCAGCAGCTTAGATCGAGTAGATACGCAGTATTTT.

The chain combines TRBV7-9 with TRBJ1-6, with D uncertain. The germline V and J ends were trimmed by 1 base and 12 bases, with 7 bases remaining between them. CDR3 length equals 12 residues. Germline loops: CDR1 SEHNR, CDR2 FQNEAQ (reference sequence). CDR3 sequence reads: CASSLEPGPLHF. In nucleotides, the CDR3 is TGTGCCAGCAGCTTAGAGCCGGGACCCCTCCACTTT.

The chain carries TRBV9 and TRBJ1-6; 7 bases agree with TRBD1. This CDR3 contains 13 residues. The ends lost 8 bases at V and 6 bases at J; junction bases unmatched: 5. The germline gives CDR1 SGDLS, CDR2 YYNGEE. Here the CDR3 reads CASSQGVNSPLHF. The CDR3 DNA sequence: TGTGCCAGTTCGCAGGGGGTTAATTCACCCCTCCACTTT.

Only one count was recorded for this clone. This chain connects TRBV15 to TRBJ2-7, with D possibly TRBD2 on 5 matching bases. There are 13 residues in the CDR3. Germline V gives CDR1 LNHNV, CDR2 YYDKDF (reference sequence). The ends were cut back, 1 base at V and 4 bases at J, with 8 bases in the middle. The CDR3 region is CATSRVGGYEQYF. The CDR3 DNA is TGTGCCACCAGCAGAGTCGGAGGATACGAGCAGTACTTC.

This chain joins TRBV14 and TRBJ1-2; the D gene is possibly TRBD1 (5 bases). From germline, CDR1 is SGHDN and CDR2 FVKESK. V lost 4 bases to trimming and J lost 4 bases, with 13 bases between them. The CDR3 length is 14 residues. The CDR3 here is CASSRSGGGYGYTF. In DNA form, the CDR3 reads TGTGCCAGCAGCCGAAGCGGCGGGGGCTATGGCTACACCTTC.

V and J are TRBV19 and TRBJ1-4; D is possibly TRBD1 (5 bases). The V end lost 5 bases, the J end lost 7 bases, and 14 bases lay between the germline ends. The germline CDR1 and CDR2 sequences are LNHDA and SQIVND (reference sequence). This CDR3 has 14 amino acids. The CDR3 nucleotides are TGTGCCAGTAGTCCAGGGACTGAGACTGAAAAACTGTTTTTT. Translating it yields CASSPGTETEKLFF.

As DNA, the CDR3 is TGTGCCAGCAGTCTTAACAGGGTAACCACAGATACGCAGTATTTT. Translation gives CASSLNRVTTDTQYF. The V gene is TRBV6-5, the J gene TRBJ2-3, with D possibly being TRBD1 (6 bases). The CDR3 has 15 residues. The V end was cut by 5 bases, the J end by 2 bases, with 14 bases between. CDR1 is MNHEY and CDR2 is SVGAGI in the germline V gene.

The chain links TRBV18 to TRBJ1-4; the D is unclear. V shed 2 bases and J shed 3 bases, with 10 bases lying between them. Germline loops: CDR1 KGHSH, CDR2 LQKENI. The CDR3 is 15 residues long. This CDR3 is CASSPVGEANEKLFF. DNA for the CDR3: TGTGCCAGCTCACCAGTCGGTGAGGCTAATGAAAAACTGTTTTTT.

This clone was counted between two and nine times. J is TRBJ1-1 and V is TRBV4-3; a weak D match, TRBD1 (5 bases). Germline CDR1 reads LGHNA; CDR2 reads YSLEER. The CDR3 spans 15 residues. Trimming pared 5 bases from V and 4 bases from J, leaving 17 bases between. The CDR3 DNA follows: TGCGCCAGCAGCTATGACGCTACAGGTGGCACTGAAGCTTTCTTT. Translated: CASSYDATGGTEAFF.

The chain uses TRBV5-1 and TRBJ2-5; TRBD2 agrees at 13 bases. CDR1 and CDR2 from the germline V gene are SGHRS and YFSETQ. The ends lost 0 bases at V and 5 bases at J; junction bases unmatched: 1. This CDR3 is 15 amino acids long. The CDR3 region has the DNA TGCGCCAGCAGCTTGGGACTAGCGGGGGGTGAGACCCAGTACTTC. This encodes CASSLGLAGGETQYF.

The J gene is TRBJ1-2, the V gene TRBV4-3; maybe TRBD1 (6 bases). The CDR3 is 15 residues long. Trimming left V 0 bases short and J 4 bases short, with 12 bases between. Germline V gene lookup returns CDR1 LGHNA and CDR2 YSLEER. For the CDR3, the DNA is TGCGCCAGCAGCCAAGATCGAACAGGGAGCTATGGCTACACCTTC. Its translation: CASSQDRTGSYGYTF.

The V and J genes are TRBV10-3 and TRBJ2-7; 9 nucleotides agree with TRBD1. CDR3 length equals 14 residues. The germline CDR1 and CDR2 sequences are ENHRY and SYGVKD. V lost 5 bases and J lost 2; bases outside the gene matches: 4. The CDR3 nucleotides read TGTGCCATCAGTACCGGGACAGGGCCCTACGAGCAGTACTTC. Translated: CAISTGTGPYEQYF.

The chain is built from TRBV6-5 and TRBJ1-1; D gene uncertain. Germline assignment: CDR1 MNHEY and CDR2 SVGAGI. There are 13 residues in the CDR3. Deletions cut 7 bases from V and 0 bases from J, with 9 bases between. The CDR3 nucleotides are TGTGCCAGCACTCGGAGGATGAACACTGAAGCTTTCTTT. Amino acids: CASTRRMNTEAFF.

The chain is built from TRBV30 and TRBJ1-5; D unclear. Germline V gives CDR1 GTSNPN, CDR2 SVGIG (reference sequence). V lost 1 base to trimming and J lost 4 bases, with 11 bases between them. This CDR3 has 14 residues. In DNA, the CDR3 is TGTGCCTGGAGTGAAACGACGGGTAATCAGCCCCAGCATTTT. Translation gives CAWSETTGNQPQHF.

This clone has a single count. This rearrangement joins TRBV4-2 to TRBJ1-4; 8 bases align to TRBD1. After removal of 0 bases from V and 2 bases from J, the junction contained 8 bases not matched to a gene. This CDR3 is 18 amino acids long. CDR1 LGHNA and CDR2 YNFKEQ come from the germline V gene. The CDR3 loop is CASSQEALQGATNEKLFF. The CDR3 DNA reads TGTGCCAGCAGCCAAGAGGCCCTCCAGGGGGCGACTAATGAAAAACTGTTTTTT.

The chain couples TRBV9 to TRBJ1-6; TRBD1 is a possible D gene (5 bases). The germline V and J ends were trimmed by 5 bases and 9 bases, with 18 bases remaining between them. There are 15 residues in the CDR3. The germline gives CDR1 SGDLS, CDR2 YYNGEE. The CDR3 spells CASSQNRGVGSPLHF. In DNA form, the CDR3 reads TGTGCCAGCAGTCAAAATCGGGGGGTAGGTTCACCCCTCCACTTT.

V and J are TRBV20-1 and TRBJ1-1, with 9 bases that match TRBD1. CDR3 size: 11 residues. Germline-derived CDR1 and CDR2 are DFQATT and SNEGSKA (reference sequence). The trim removed 6 bases at V and 10 bases at J, leaving 6 bases unmatched. CDR3 sequence: CSARQGVSAFF. The CDR3 nucleotides are TGCAGTGCCAGACAGGGGGTCTCAGCTTTCTTT.

The chain combines TRBV6-2 or TRBV6-3 with TRBJ2-1, with D possibly being TRBD2 (5 bases). Trimming took off 5 bases at V and 8 bases at J, with 19 bases between the two ends. Germline CDR1 MNHEY, CDR2 SVGEGT. The CDR3 spans 15 residues. CDR3 nucleotide sequence: TGTGCCAGCAGTGGGTCTTGGACTTTCGGCGATGAGCAGTTCTTC. It codes for CASSGSWTFGDEQFF.

A few counts support this clone. The V gene is TRBV3-1 (or the pseudogene TRBV3-2), the J gene TRBJ1-6; 8 bases are shared with TRBD1. V was clipped by 4 bases and J by 9 bases; unmatched bases: 5. Germline V lookup: CDR1 LGHDT, CDR2 YNNKEL (reference sequence). CDR3 size: 14 residues. CDR3 amino acids: CASSLQGARSPLHF. CDR3 bases: TGTGCCAGCAGCCTGCAGGGGGCTCGTTCACCCCTCCACTTT.

The chain couples TRBV5-4 to TRBJ2-7; TRBD2 matches 7 bases. The trim removed 0 bases at V and 6 bases at J, leaving 3 bases unmatched. Germline-derived CDR1 and CDR2 are SGHNT and YYREEE (reference sequence). This CDR3 has 13 amino acids. CDR3 in amino acids: CASSLEWGGEQYF. CDR3 coding DNA: TGTGCCAGCAGCTTGGAGTGGGGGGGCGAGCAGTACTTC.

This chain links TRBV3-1 (or the pseudogene TRBV3-2) with TRBJ1-2; tentative D call: TRBD1 (6 bases). CDR3 length equals 15 residues. Germline CDR1 and CDR2: LGHDT and YNNKEL (reference sequence). The ends were cut back, 11 bases at V and 0 bases at J, with 19 bases in the middle. CDR3 DNA: TGTGCCGTCCGCAGGGGACCACTCCCTAACTATGGCTACACCTTC. It specifies CAVRRGPLPNYGYTF.